The 13 T cell receptor beta chains presented below share a single source sample, sequenced in a study of CD8 T cells in ankylosing spondylitis. TCRdb re-derived calls from the 5' RACE reads in MiXCR, one entry per CDR3 protein. The table has approximately 440,000 distinct CDR3 sequences, about 15% seen once. Broader study findings: Blood from ankylosing spondylitis patients appeared to carry a characteristic roughly eight-variant TCR beta motif.

No antigens are known for them. The specimen sequenced was blood, either unsorted or a sorted T cell fraction (not recorded which). The receptors here all came from a male donor with ankylosing spondylitis.

The chain has TRBV7-2 and TRBJ2-7; D may be TRBD1 or TRBD2 (5 bases each). CDR1 and CDR2 (germline): SGHTA, FQGNSA. Trimming took 2 bases from V and 5 from J, leaving 16 bases between them. The CDR3 length is 15 residues. Written as DNA, the CDR3 is TGTGCCAGCAGCTTACTTGGGGGAGAGAGGAACGAGCAGTACTTC. As protein: CASSLLGGERNEQYF.

The CDR3 reads CASSQVPRPGTGPNQPQHF. The CDR3 DNA follows: TGCGCCAGCAGCCAAGTCCCGCGACCTGGGACAGGACCCAATCAGCCCCAGCATTTT. The chain couples TRBV4-1 to TRBJ1-5; 8 positions agree with TRBD1. Germline CDR1 is MGHRA and CDR2 is YSYEKL. The CDR3 length is 19 residues. Unmatched junction bases numbered 14, after V lost 1 base and J lost 3 bases.

The chain employs TRBV9 and TRBJ1-4; D is perhaps TRBD1 (5 bases). This CDR3 region has 15 residues. V lost 0 bases to trimming and J lost 6 bases, with 12 bases between them. Germline lookup yields CDR1 SGDLS and CDR2 YYNGEE. CDR3 coding DNA: TGTGCCAGCAGCGTAGCTACGGGGGGTTATGAAAAACTGTTTTTT. This gives the protein CASSVATGGYEKLFF. Drawing the rest from reference TRBV9 and TRBJ1-4, the complete variable domain is DSGVTQTPKHLITATGQRVTLRCSPRSGDLSVYWYQQSLDQGLQFLIQYYNGEERAKGNILERFSAQQFPDLHSELNLSSLELGDSALYFCASSVATGGYEKLFFGSGTQLSVL.

This chain links TRBV3-1 with TRBJ1-1, with 8 positions matching TRBD1. V lost 6 bases to trimming and J lost 5 bases; unmatched junction nucleotides: 8. CDR3 length equals 14 residues. Germline lookup yields CDR1 LGHDT and CDR2 YNNKEL (reference sequence). The CDR3 DNA is TGTGCCAGCAGACCGACAGGGGCGATAACTGAAGCTTTCTTT. Amino acids: CASRPTGAITEAFF.

This clonotype was seen more than once but under ten times. V usage is TRBV11-1 and J usage is TRBJ2-3, with 15 bases matching TRBD2. Germline CDR1 SGHAT, CDR2 FQDESV (reference sequence). The CDR3 sequence is 18 residues long. After removal of 5 bases from V and 3 bases from J, the junction contained 9 bases not matched to a gene. The CDR3 is CASSRPGLAGGGTDTQYF. DNA for the CDR3: TGTGCCAGCAGCCGACCGGGACTAGCGGGAGGAGGTACAGATACGCAGTATTTT.

The chain combines TRBV7-9 with TRBJ1-1; D gene ambiguous. Germline CDR1 SEHNR, CDR2 FQNEAQ (reference sequence). The CDR3 totals 11 residues. V was trimmed by 4 bases and J by 7 bases, leaving 7 bases between them. CDR3 sequence: CASSSDLEAFF. In DNA, the CDR3 is TGTGCCAGCAGCTCTGACCTTGAAGCTTTCTTT.

The gene calls are TRBV3-1 and TRBJ1-2; weak D call: TRBD1 (5 bases). The V and J ends lost 0 bases and 2 bases respectively, with 10 bases between them. The CDR3 runs to 15 residues. Germline values: CDR1 LGHDT, CDR2 YNNKEL (reference sequence). The CDR3 DNA reads TGTGCCAGCAGCCAAGAGCCGCAGGGCAACTATGGCTACACCTTC. This translates into CASSQEPQGNYGYTF.

This clonotype showed up just a few times. The J gene is TRBJ2-7, the V gene TRBV9; D uncertain. This CDR3 comprises 14 residues. V lost 3 bases, J lost 4 bases, and 14 bases lay in between. CDR1 and CDR2 (germline): SGDLS, YYNGEE. CDR3 sequence (DNA): TGTGCCAGCAGCGGTGGACCGTACCCTTACGAGCAGTACTTC. Its protein is CASSGGPYPYEQYF.

The chain couples TRBV6-5 to TRBJ2-7; D is uncertain. V dropped 3 bases and J dropped 6 bases, with 6 bases sitting between them. Germline V gene data show CDR1 as MNHEY and CDR2 as SVGAGI. The CDR3 totals 11 residues. The CDR3 coding sequence is TGTGCCAGCAGTTATGGCCGCGAGCAGTACTTC. Protein sequence: CASSYGREQYF.

V and J are TRBV7-2 and TRBJ1-5; weak D call: TRBD1 (5 bases). Between the trimmed V and J ends, which lost 5 bases and 2 bases, there was a span of 16 bases. Germline CDR1 and CDR2: SGHTA and FQGNSA. This CDR3 is built from 16 residues. The CDR3 protein is CASSPRGTNGNQPQHF. The CDR3 nucleotides read TGTGCCAGCAGCCCGAGGGGTACTAATGGCAATCAGCCCCAGCATTTT.

This clonotype appeared a few times. J is TRBJ1-1 and V is TRBV7-9, with a tentative D call TRBD1 (5 bases). Germline V gene lookup returns CDR1 SEHNR and CDR2 FQNEAQ (reference sequence). V was pared by 3 bases and J by 5 bases, with 13 bases between. This CDR3 is built from 14 residues. In DNA form, the CDR3 reads TGTGCCAGCAGCTTCCGGGACGCTAGAACTGAAGCTTTCTTT. This codes for CASSFRDARTEAFF.

This clonotype appeared a few times. This chain connects TRBV4-2 to TRBJ2-2; D not resolved. Per germline, CDR1 LGHNA and CDR2 YNFKEQ. V gave up 2 bases and J gave up 0 bases, with 7 bases separating them. The CDR3 runs 15 residues. The CDR3 DNA is TGTGCCAGCAGCCAATATGACTCGAACACCGGGGAGCTGTTTTTT. Translating gives CASSQYDSNTGELFF.

This clonotype showed up just a few times. J is TRBJ2-1 and V is TRBV15; D possibly corresponds to TRBD2 (5 bases). The V end was cut by 0 bases, the J end by 7 bases, with 16 bases between. The CDR3 loop spans 16 amino acids. The germline V gene has CDR1 LNHNV and CDR2 YYDKDF (reference sequence). CDR3 loop: CATSRESPSTGNEQFF. As DNA, the CDR3 is TGTGCCACCAGCAGAGAAAGTCCTTCGACGGGGAATGAGCAGTTCTTC.